Listed here is a single T cell receptor (beta chain). The sample holds a few counts of this clonotype. Its antigen is currently not known. Per-nucleotide qualities are absent, and no much larger clonotype sits a single base away. Spanning cysteine to phenylalanine, the CDR3 consists of 15 amino acids. Only the CDR3 DNA is retained, 45 bases long and in frame from the first base. CDR1 and CDR2 are read off the germline V gene as SGHRS and YFSETQ. Germline trimming: 2 bases from V, 8 bases from J; junction bases outside gene matches: 6. The run used an Illumina HiSeq 2500. Quantitative 5'-RACE with molecular barcodes was used to prepare TCR beta libraries. The paper's data handling went like this. A new computational method based on a probabilistic model of VDJ rearrangement was used to identify disease-linked TCR variants. The raw public data were reprocessed by TCRdb itself: fastp quality trimming at Q25, MiXCR clonotype calling, in-frame beta chains only. Each entry is one CDR3 protein sequence, shown with its most common DNA and genes. These V and J calls rely on TCRdb rather than the paper's analysis. This sample holds approximately 100,000 distinct CDR3 sequences; about 25% were observed only once. More than 9% of the sample is held by the ten biggest clonotypes.

The data derive from a study of CD8 T cells in ankylosing spondylitis (dated by TCRdb to 2017 to 2019). Some background on the complete study: To find TCR variants linked to disease, the study profiled T cell receptor beta repertoires in ankylosing spondylitis patients and healthy donors. Samples of peripheral blood were taken, and for ankylosing spondylitis patients, synovial fluid was collected as well. The whole study cohort included over a hundred healthy donors and 25 ankylosing spondylitis patients.

What the authors observed across the whole study: Some motif variants were previously reported in synovial fluid and blood of reactive arthritis patients, suggesting common disease-initiation mechanisms. The disease-linked clones were reported to be significantly enriched in matched synovial fluid samples from ankylosing spondylitis patients. In peripheral blood, the disease-linked clones were found at relatively low frequencies and had a CD8+ phenotype. A TCR beta motif of eight highly homologous amino acid variants appeared characteristic of blood from ankylosing spondylitis patients.

Synovial fluid samples were matched to blood samples from the same ankylosing spondylitis patients. The V and J segments used are TRBV5-1 and TRBJ1-6; TRBD1 agrees with 8 junctional bases. The TCR comes from a male donor with ankylosing spondylitis. The sample comprised synovial fluid, either unsorted or a sorted T cell fraction (not recorded which). The CDR3 reads CASSFLQGDYSPLHF. Here is the DNA: TGCGCCAGCAGCTTCTTACAGGGGGACTATTCACCCCTCCACTTT.